The rows below give T cell receptor beta chains drawn from one sample of a study of T cell changes during pregnancy in multiple sclerosis. Repertoires were generated with immunoSEQ multiplex PCR, while TCRdb's copy carries only in-frame clones and drops some. There are about 71,000 clones in the sample; 75% to 95% occur only once, and about 5.8% lies in the top ten. Sequences were derived from CD8+ T cells from peripheral blood mononuclear cells, sampled before pregnancy. The receptor set was obtained from a female donor with multiple sclerosis, enrolled in a pregnancy study. Both conserved end residues are part of each CDR3. A D gene is named only where the DNA matches it firmly. Clone size is not always given. Where it is, it says once, few, many or a class for expanded clones.

clone size | J gene | V gene | D gene | CDR3 protein | CDR3 DNA
NA | TRBJ2-2 | TRBV15 | TRBD2 | CATSRAGGTGELFF | TGTGCCACCAGCAGAGCGGGGGGCACCGGGGAGCTGTTTTTT
NA | TRBJ1-2 | TRBV4-1 | TRBD1 | CASSQDRGPNGYTF | TGCGCCAGCAGCCAAGACAGGGGGCCGAATGGCTACACCTTC
NA | TRBJ2-7 | TRBV5-1 | NA | CASSPASGGQYEQYF | TGCGCCAGCAGCCCGGCGAGCGGGGGACAGTACGAGCAGTACTTC
NA | TRBJ1-2 | TRBV11-2 | TRBD1 | CASSLAQGASGYTF | TGTGCCAGCAGCTTAGCCCAGGGGGCAAGTGGCTACACCTTC
NA | TRBJ1-2 | TRBV27 | NA | CASSLDVGQTGGYTF | TGTGCCAGCAGTTTAGACGTCGGACAGACCGGGGGCTACACCTTC
NA | TRBJ1-2 | TRBV5-1 | TRBD1 | CASSSDRGPRHYGYTF | TGCGCCAGCAGCTCGGACAGGGGGCCTAGACACTATGGCTACACCTTC
NA | TRBJ2-1 | TRBV10-1 | TRBD2 | CASSTSGGGREQFF | TGCGCCAGCAGTACTAGCGGGGGGGGACGCGAGCAGTTCTTC
NA | TRBJ2-3 | TRBV27 | NA | CASSKGDYTDTQYF | TGTGCCAGCAGCAAGGGGGACTACACAGATACGCAGTATTTT
few | TRBJ1-1 | TRBV2 | NA | CASSGQGAFF | TGTGCCAGCAGTGGGCAGGGGGCTTTCTTT
NA | TRBJ1-1 | TRBV7-8 | NA | CASSLEGRMNTEAFF | TGTGCCAGCAGCCTCGAGGGCAGGATGAACACTGAAGCTTTCTTT
NA | TRBJ1-1 | TRBV6-1 | NA | CASSDRTENTEAFF | TGTGCCAGCAGTGACAGGACAGAGAACACTGAAGCTTTCTTT
NA | TRBJ1-5 | TRBV2 | NA | CASSGGNSNQPQHF | TGTGCCAGCAGTGGAGGGAATAGCAATCAGCCCCAGCATTTT
NA | TRBJ2-4 | TRBV13 | NA | CASSLGLAKNIQYF | TGTGCCAGCAGCTTAGGCTTAGCCAAAAACATTCAGTACTTC
once | TRBJ2-7 | TRBV11-3 | TRBD2 | CASSPSGGLSYEQYF | TGTGCCAGCAGTCCTAGCGGGGGCTTATCCTACGAGCAGTACTTC
NA | TRBJ2-7 | TRBV27 | NA | CASSYQGGSISYEQYF | TGTGCCAGCAGTTACCAGGGGGGATCCATTTCCTACGAGCAGTACTTC
NA | TRBJ2-7 | TRBV7-8 | NA | CASSLVAGRSYEQYF | TGTGCCAGCAGCTTAGTCGCAGGGCGCTCCTACGAGCAGTACTTC
NA | TRBJ1-1 | TRBV10-3 | NA | CAIGRGFEDTEAFF | TGTGCCATCGGGAGAGGGTTTGAAGACACTGAAGCTTTCTTT
NA | TRBJ2-1 | TRBV10-3 | NA | CAIEEGPPYNEQFF | TGTGCCATAGAGGAGGGACCACCCTACAATGAGCAGTTCTTC
NA | TRBJ2-7 | TRBV9 | TRBD1 | CASSVGDSPIYEQYF | TGTGCCAGCAGCGTAGGGGACAGCCCAATCTACGAGCAGTACTTC